A single sample gave rise to the 2 T cell receptor beta chains below, sequenced in a study of blood T cell repertoires in COVID-19. Sequencing was performed with immunoSEQ multiplex PCR; in TCRdb, only in-frame clones are kept and a portion is missing. The data contain roughly 280,000 clones, approximately 90% of them singletons. The sample comprised PBMCs or T cells enriched from blood (not recorded which). Receptors originate from a man aged 35 to 55 who had been exposed to COVID-19.

This chain links TRBV30 with TRBJ2-7; no clear D. This CDR3 spans 12 amino acids. Trimming took 1 base from V and 2 from J, leaving 6 bases between them. Per germline, CDR1 GTSNPN and CDR2 SVGIG (reference sequence). As DNA, the CDR3 is TGTGCCTGGAGTGGTCTAACCTACGAGCAGTACTTC. This sequence encodes CAWSGLTYEQYF.

V usage is TRBV2 and J usage is TRBJ2-3, with a tentative D call TRBD1 (5 bases). The length of the CDR3 is 14 residues. Germline V gene sequence: CDR1 SNHLY, CDR2 FYNNEI. Trimming pared 3 bases from V and 1 base from J, leaving 8 bases between. In DNA, the CDR3 is TGTGCCAGCAGTGAGGACACACGCACAGATACGCAGTATTTT. It codes for CASSEDTRTDTQYF.